The entry that follows covers one T cell receptor beta chain sequence. This sample stems from a study of CD8 T cells in Susac syndrome. CDR1 is SGHRS and CDR2 is YFSETQ in the germline V gene. Trimming took off 2 bases at V and 5 bases at J, with 10 bases between the two ends. This CDR3 is built from 14 residues. Random hexamers were used to reverse transcribe an amount of about 0.5 to 1 ug RNA. Amplification of TCR beta CDR3 across 54 Vbeta and 13 Jbeta was performed with immunoSEQ multiplex PCR. TCRdb used MiXCR to reprocess the immunoSEQ multiplex PCR reads, holding one entry per CDR3 protein. In the table there are more than 100,000 distinct CDR3 sequences, around 75% of which are singletons. Peripheral blood CD8+ and CD4+ T cells were profiled by TCR beta sequencing. The multiple sclerosis controls, all treatment-naive patients, had relapsing-remitting disease that was stable or active. Negative isolation yielded the CD8+ and CD4+ T cells, while FACS enriched the TEMRA cells.

This sequence was found in a human donor with multiple sclerosis. The sample consisted of CD8+ T cells from PBMCs. This chain uses TRBV5-1 with TRBJ2-2, with a weak D call TRBD2 (5 bases). The CDR3 coding sequence is TGCGCCAGCAGCTTTGCGGGCGGGACCGGGGAGCTGTTTTTT. Amino acid sequence: CASSFAGGTGELFF. The complete variable domain, with remaining parts taken from reference TRBV5-1 and TRBJ2-2, reads KAGVTQTPRYLIKTRGQQVTLSCSPISGHRSVSWYQQTPGQGLQFLFEYFSETQRNKGNFPGRFSGRQFSNSRSEMNVSTLELGDSALYLCASSFAGGTGELFFGEGSRLTVL.